The entry below gives a single T cell receptor (beta chain) sequence along with its context. Its specificity is unknown. The CDR3 spans 15 residues. The trim removed 7 bases at V and 0 bases at J, leaving 9 bases unmatched. Per the germline V gene, CDR1 is KGHSH and CDR2 is LQKENI. Researchers ran the PCR with 60 Vbeta and 13 Jbeta primers. Profiled with immunoSEQ multiplex PCR; TCRdb holds only in-frame clones, not every one. This sample's table reports 45,000 to 60,000 clones. The data derive from a study of cytomegalovirus exposure and HLA in healthy donors. As for the study in general: A previous analysis identified fewer than 130 million unique TCR beta sequences derived from about 180 million T cells. Study findings and constraints: It was 150 or so TCR beta chains that were listed as cytomegalovirus-associated.

The chain uses TRBV18 and TRBJ2-7; 7 positions agree with TRBD1. Sequenced material: PBMCs. This sequence was found in a female donor in good health and CMV-seronegative. The CDR3 nucleotides read TGTGCCAGCTTCACCGACAGGGCAAACTCCTACGAGCAGTACTTC. Translation: CASFTDRANSYEQYF.